One and the same sample provided the 32 T cell receptor beta chains below, sequenced in a study of blood T cell repertoires in COVID-19. The assay was immunoSEQ multiplex PCR, and TCRdb's table has in-frame clones only and misses some. The data hold about 130,000 clones, with around 73% observed a single time. The sequencing sample was made of peripheral blood. All receptors come from a man in his sixties who had recovered from COVID-19.

This clone appeared a single time. CDR3 region: CAWSVPGSPGFF. CDR3 coding DNA: TGTGCCTGGAGTGTACCCGGGTCCCCGGGGTTCTTC. V usage is TRBV30 and J usage is TRBJ2-1, with D unclear. The CDR3 has 12 amino acids. Between the trimmed V and J ends, which lost 0 bases and 15 bases, there was a span of 15 bases. The V gene's germline CDR1 is GTSNPN and CDR2 SVGIG (reference sequence).

The chain joins TRBV7-6 to TRBJ1-5; TRBD1 is a possible D gene (6 bases). Germline V gives CDR1 SGHVS, CDR2 FNYEAQ. The V gene lost 1 base and the J gene lost 5 bases, with 15 bases spanning the gap. There are 16 residues in the CDR3. The CDR3 DNA reads TGTGCCAGCAGCTTAGAGGCAGGGGATTTTGATCAGCCCCAGCATTTT. Protein sequence: CASSLEAGDFDQPQHF.

This clone has a handful of counts. The chain employs TRBV2 and TRBJ1-5; 9 nucleotides match TRBD1. CDR1 and CDR2 from the germline V gene are SNHLY and FYNNEI. Trimming removed 6 bases from V and 2 bases from J; junction bases left unmatched: 2. The CDR3 loop spans 14 amino acids. This chain's CDR3 is CASSWDRGNQPQHF. Here the CDR3 DNA reads TGTGCCAGCAGCTGGGACAGGGGCAATCAGCCCCAGCATTTT.

The gene calls are TRBV2 and TRBJ2-5; the match to TRBD1 covers 9 bases. The V gene end was trimmed by 1 base and the J gene end by 4 bases; junction bases not matched to a gene: 1. Germline lookup yields CDR1 SNHLY and CDR2 FYNNEI. The CDR3 loop spans 14 amino acids. The CDR3 DNA sequence: TGTGCCAGCAGTGAAGACAGGGGGCGAGAGACCCAGTACTTC. Amino acid sequence: CASSEDRGRETQYF.

The chain employs TRBV27 and TRBJ2-2, with 13 nucleotides matching TRBD2. From germline, CDR1 is MNHEY and CDR2 SMNVEV (reference sequence). Trimming took 6 bases from V and 4 from J; bases not matched to a gene: 14. The CDR3 covers 19 residues. This CDR3 reads CASSRPGLAGIGVTGELFF. Written as DNA, the CDR3 is TGTGCCAGCAGCCGACCGGGACTAGCGGGAATAGGGGTCACCGGGGAGCTGTTTTTT.

This chain links TRBV7-2 with TRBJ2-7; D is undetermined. CDR1 SGHTA and CDR2 FQGNSA come from the germline V gene. The CDR3 is 14 amino acids. V shed 1 base and J shed 2 bases, with 9 bases lying between them. This chain's CDR3 is CASSLGLEPYEQYF. The DNA for the CDR3 is TGTGCCAGCAGCTTAGGCCTCGAGCCCTACGAGCAGTACTTC.

The chain links TRBV13 to TRBJ2-5; 7 bases map to TRBD2. CDR1 PRHDT and CDR2 FYEKMQ come from the germline V gene (reference sequence). Losses at the gene ends were 4 bases for V and 0 bases for J; bases not matched to a gene: 11. The CDR3 spans 17 residues. The CDR3 bases are TGTGCCAGCAGCTCTTCTAGCGGAGGACGGTACCAAGAGACCCAGTACTTC. This gives the protein CASSSSSGGRYQETQYF.

This chain joins TRBV6-1 and TRBJ2-7; 9 bases fit TRBD1. The germline CDR1 and CDR2 sequences are MNHNS and SASEGT. This CDR3 comprises 13 residues. V was clipped by 2 bases and J by 6 bases; unmatched bases: 2. CDR3 residues: CASSERTGAEQYF. DNA for the CDR3: TGTGCCAGCAGTGAAAGGACAGGGGCCGAGCAGTACTTC.

This sequence joins TRBV6-1 and TRBJ1-1, with 9 positions matching TRBD1. Per germline, CDR1 MNHNS and CDR2 SASEGT. V was clipped by 5 bases and J by 1 base; unmatched bases: 5. The CDR3 totals 15 residues. The CDR3 DNA sequence: TGTGCCAGCAGTTCAACGGGACAGGGGAACACTGAAGCTTTCTTT. It encodes CASSSTGQGNTEAFF.

The chain recombines TRBV9 with TRBJ1-1; 8 bases fit TRBD1. This CDR3 is 14 amino acids long. With V trimmed by 3 bases and J by 11 bases, 12 bases remained unmatched. Germline CDR1 and CDR2: SGDLS and YYNGEE. For the CDR3, the DNA is TGTGCCAGCAGCGGAAGCGGGACAGGCGGGCAGGCTTTCTTT. The encoded protein is CASSGSGTGGQAFF.

The table lists this clone with a few counts. The chain links TRBV2 to TRBJ2-1, with D maybe TRBD2 (6 bases). The CDR3 extends over 15 amino acids. V gave up 8 bases and J gave up 4 bases, with 18 bases separating them. CDR1 is SNHLY, CDR2 FYNNEI, per germline. The CDR3 protein is CASSAGSGSYNEQFF. The CDR3, as DNA: TGTGCCAGCTCGGCGGGGAGCGGCTCTTACAATGAGCAGTTCTTC.

The chain employs TRBV7-2 and TRBJ2-4; 7 nucleotides align to TRBD2. CDR1 and CDR2 from the germline V gene are SGHTA and FQGNSA. The length of the CDR3 is 15 residues. Germline trimming cut 1 base from V and 7 bases from J; bases unmatched to any gene: 7. CDR3 nucleotide sequence: TGTGCCAGCAGCTTAGAAGGGAGGGTAGGGAACATTCAGTACTTC. Its protein product is CASSLEGRVGNIQYF.

The chain employs TRBV29-1 and TRBJ1-5; D is uncertain. CDR1 and CDR2 (germline): SQVTM, ANQGSEA. Deletions cut 1 base from V and 2 bases from J, with 12 bases between. CDR3 length equals 15 residues. CDR3 bases: TGCAGCGTTGAAGTATCAGGTACCGGCAATCAGCCCCAGCATTTT. Protein sequence: CSVEVSGTGNQPQHF.

J is TRBJ2-2 and V is TRBV19; unclear D gene. Trimming stripped 1 base from V and 1 base from J, with 7 bases between. This CDR3 has 15 amino acids. Germline V lookup: CDR1 LNHDA, CDR2 SQIVND (reference sequence). The CDR3 protein is CASSIAAQNTGELFF. CDR3 sequence (DNA): TGTGCCAGTAGTATAGCCGCACAGAACACCGGGGAGCTGTTTTTT.

The chain recombines TRBV9 with TRBJ1-1; D might be TRBD1 (5 bases). V lost 5 bases and J 1 base, leaving 12 bases between the germline ends. The CDR3 totals 14 residues. The germline V gene encodes CDR1 SGDLS and CDR2 YYNGEE. In DNA, the CDR3 is TGTGCCAGCAGTTGGTCGACAGAGAACACTGAAGCTTTCTTT. Amino acid sequence: CASSWSTENTEAFF.

The chain combines TRBV7-9 with TRBJ1-4, with TRBD1 matching over 7 bases. Trimming at V came to 5 bases and at J to 0 bases, leaving 3 bases not matched to a gene. Germline CDR1 reads SEHNR; CDR2 reads FQNEAQ (reference sequence). The CDR3 loop spans 15 amino acids. The CDR3 region has the DNA TGTGCCAGCAGCGGACAGGCATCAACTAATGAAAAACTGTTTTTT. Its protein product is CASSGQASTNEKLFF.

The CDR3 reads CASSLAGDGTYEQYF. CDR3 in DNA: TGTGCCAGCAGCTTGGCAGGGGACGGTACCTACGAGCAGTACTTC. This chain joins TRBV5-8 and TRBJ2-7; tentatively, D is TRBD1 (6 bases). CDR1 and CDR2 from the germline V gene are SGHTS and YDEGEE. The germline V and J ends were trimmed by 0 bases and 2 bases, with 12 bases remaining between them. The CDR3 contains 15 residues.

In its sample, this clone was seen a few times. This chain uses TRBV30 with TRBJ1-3, with a tentative D call TRBD1 (6 bases). Germline V CDR1 and CDR2: GTSNPN, SVGIG (reference sequence). This CDR3 contains 16 residues. Trimming pared 1 base from V and 0 bases from J, leaving 13 bases between. The CDR3 loop is CAWSALQGHSGNTIYF. The DNA for the CDR3 is TGTGCCTGGAGTGCATTACAGGGCCACTCTGGAAACACCATATATTTT.

This clone has only one observation. V usage is TRBV11-2 and J usage is TRBJ1-1; D is uncertain. Germline assignment: CDR1 SGHAT and CDR2 FQNNGV. The CDR3 sequence is 16 residues long. The ends were cut back, 5 bases at V and 1 base at J, with 17 bases in the middle. The CDR3 spells CASSDTSRKQNTEAFF. The CDR3 DNA sequence: TGTGCCAGCAGCGACACGAGCAGGAAGCAGAACACTGAAGCTTTCTTT.

The genes are TRBV11-2 and TRBJ2-7, with D possibly being TRBD2 (5 bases). V was clipped by 2 bases and J by 0 bases, with 11 bases between them. This CDR3 has 15 amino acids. Germline lookup yields CDR1 SGHAT and CDR2 FQNNGV. The CDR3 DNA reads TGTGCCAGCAGCTTACAGCGGTTAAGCTCCTACGAGCAGTACTTC. Its protein is CASSLQRLSSYEQYF.

The V and J genes are TRBV19 and TRBJ1-2; D is unclear. The CDR3 is 13 residues long. Germline V gives CDR1 LNHDA, CDR2 SQIVND (reference sequence). Trimming took off 6 bases at V and 7 bases at J, with 15 bases between the two ends. CDR3 nucleotide sequence: TGTGCCAGTAGCCCAGTCGCAGAACGTGGCTACACCTTC. Protein product: CASSPVAERGYTF.

CDR3 nucleotides: TGTGCCAGCAGTTACCAAGGACAGGGGAGGCAGCCCCAGCATTTT. Translating it yields CASSYQGQGRQPQHF. This chain connects TRBV6-2 or TRBV6-3 to TRBJ1-5; 9 positions match TRBD1. Germline V gene sequence: CDR1 MNHEY, CDR2 SVGEGT. Unmatched junction bases numbered 6, after V lost 2 bases and J lost 7 bases. This CDR3 spans 15 amino acids.

The rearrangement links TRBV19 to TRBJ1-2; TRBD1 agrees at 7 bases. From germline, CDR1 is LNHDA and CDR2 SQIVND (reference sequence). After removal of 3 bases from V and 6 bases from J, the junction contained 10 bases not matched to a gene. CDR3 length: 15 residues. CDR3 bases: TGTGCCAGTAGTATTTTCCCCAAGACAGGGCATGGCTACACCTTC. This codes for CASSIFPKTGHGYTF.

The chain has TRBV9 and TRBJ2-2, with D uncertain. Trimming left V 3 bases short and J 3 bases short, with 9 bases between. This CDR3 is built from 14 residues. Germline CDR1 is SGDLS and CDR2 is YYNGEE. CDR3 bases: TGTGCCAGCAGCGCAAGCATCGACACCGGGGAGCTGTTTTTT. Translated: CASSASIDTGELFF.

The CDR3 DNA sequence: TGTGCCTGGGCTGTTTTTAACACTGAAGCTTTCTTT. This codes for CAWAVFNTEAFF. The V and J genes are TRBV30 and TRBJ1-1; D call uncertain. V was trimmed by 5 bases and J by 2 bases, leaving 9 bases between them. The CDR3 runs to 12 residues. The germline V gene has CDR1 GTSNPN and CDR2 SVGIG (reference sequence).

The V call is TRBV27, the J call TRBJ2-2, with 11 bases aligning to TRBD2. The CDR3 runs 15 residues. The junction had 6 bases not matched to a gene; V was cut back by 5 bases and J by 7 bases. Germline CDR1 reads MNHEY; CDR2 reads SMNVEV (reference sequence). CDR3 residues: CASSPRTSGYGELFF. The DNA of the CDR3 is TGTGCCAGCAGTCCTCGGACTAGCGGGTACGGGGAGCTGTTTTTT.

This sequence joins TRBV6-5 and TRBJ2-5; TRBD1 matches 7 bases. V lost 0 bases to trimming and J lost 4 bases; unmatched junction nucleotides: 5. The CDR3 sequence is 15 residues long. Germline values: CDR1 MNHEY, CDR2 SVGAGI. The CDR3 region has the DNA TGTGCCAGCAGTTACTCGGCAGGGGGAGTAGAGACCCAGTACTTC. Translating it yields CASSYSAGGVETQYF.

CDR3 amino acids: CASSEEYAARWETQYF. Here the CDR3 DNA reads TGTGCCAGCAGTGAAGAATATGCGGCTCGGTGGGAGACCCAGTACTTC. The J gene is TRBJ2-5, the V gene TRBV6-1; D not resolved. The CDR3 extends over 16 amino acids. V was trimmed by 1 base and J by 5 bases, leaving 17 bases between them. CDR1 MNHNS and CDR2 SASEGT come from the germline V gene.

CDR3 sequence: CASPAGGGTEAFF. The DNA of the CDR3 is TGTGCCAGCCCGGCGGGCGGGGGCACTGAAGCTTTCTTT. The chain uses TRBV6-5 and TRBJ1-1, with a weak D call TRBD1 (5 bases). Trimming removed 8 bases at V and 4 bases at J, with 14 bases between. The CDR3 consists of 13 residues. Per germline, CDR1 MNHEY and CDR2 SVGAGI.

This chain uses TRBV11-2 with TRBJ2-3, with 15 bases aligning to TRBD2. Germline V gene sequence: CDR1 SGHAT, CDR2 FQNNGV. The J segment lost 1 base and the V segment lost 0 bases, leaving 8 bases of the junction unmatched. The CDR3 covers 20 residues. In nucleotides, the CDR3 is TGTGCCAGCAGCTTAGATATAGGACTAGCGGGGGGGCCTCGCACAGATACGCAGTATTTT. Protein: CASSLDIGLAGGPRTDTQYF.

The V gene is TRBV6-5, the J gene TRBJ2-5, with 7 bases aligning to TRBD2. This CDR3 contains 13 residues. Germline loops: CDR1 MNHEY, CDR2 SVGAGI. The ends lost 8 bases at V and 0 bases at J; junction bases unmatched: 3. CDR3 DNA sequence: TGTGCCAGCGGGGGGGGATACCAAGAGACCCAGTACTTC. Its translation is CASGGGYQETQYF.

In nucleotides, the CDR3 is TGTGCCATCAGTGACAGGACTAGCGGGGGGGAAGAGACCCAGTACTTC. It codes for CAISDRTSGGEETQYF. The chain recombines TRBV10-3 with TRBJ2-5; 15 bases align to TRBD2. The trim removed 3 bases at V and 3 bases at J, leaving 2 bases unmatched. Germline CDR1 reads ENHRY; CDR2 reads SYGVKD. CDR3 length: 16 amino acids.